The rows below give T cell receptor beta chains drawn from one sample of a study of T cells in Graves' hyperthyroidism and ophthalmopathy. TCRdb called the multiplex PCR reads again in MiXCR, with one record for every CDR3 protein. The table lists about 360,000 distinct CDR3 sequences, 15% to 20% of them singletons, with 3.5% to 4% in the top ten. Sequencing used blood. The receptors were sampled from a young woman with Graves' hyperthyroidism. CDR3s include the opening cysteine and the closing phenylalanine or tryptophan. D genes are given only for firm matches. Clone size appears in some rows only: once, few, many, or a class for an expanded clone.

DNA	CDR3	size	J	V	D
TGCAGTGCCGCGGACAGGGAAGATTCACCCCTCCACTTT	CSAADREDSPLHF	NA	TRBJ1-6	TRBV20-1	TRBD1
TGTGCCAGCAGTTGGAACACTGAAGCTTTCTTT	CASSWNTEAFF	many	TRBJ1-1	TRBV12-3/TRBV12-4	NA
TGTGCCAGCAGCCGCATGGGGACAGGGAGTCTGGATGGCTACACCTTC	CASSRMGTGSLDGYTF	many	TRBJ1-2	TRBV3-1	TRBD1
TGTGCCAGCAGTTTAGGGCAGTCGACCAATCAGCCCCAGCATTTT	CASSLGQSTNQPQHF	many	TRBJ1-5	TRBV12-3/TRBV12-4	NA
TGTGCCAGCAGCTCATCCGGGACAGGCTCCTACGAGCAGTACTTC	CASSSSGTGSYEQYF	NA	TRBJ2-7	TRBV7-8	TRBD1
TGCGCCAGCAGCCACCCCCTCGTGGGGGGCATCGGGTATGGCTACACCTTC	CASSHPLVGGIGYGYTF	NA	TRBJ1-2	TRBV4-1	NA
TGTGCCTGGAGTGGAGAGGAGGATCAGCCCCAGCATTTT	CAWSGEEDQPQHF	NA	TRBJ1-5	TRBV30	NA
TGTGCCAGCAGTTCCCTCTTCGAGCAGTACTTC	CASSSLFEQYF	few	TRBJ2-7	TRBV12-3/TRBV12-4	NA
TGTGCCAGCTATGAAACCTACGAGCAGTACTTC	CASYETYEQYF	many	TRBJ2-7	TRBV6-1	NA
TGTGCCAGCAGTTATGGGAGACACCTCTCTGGGGCCAACGTCCTGACTTTC	CASSYGRHLSGANVLTF	many	TRBJ2-6	TRBV6-2/TRBV6-3	NA
TGTGCCAGCAGCCCGGACAGGCGCTCCTACGAGCAGTACTTC	CASSPDRRSYEQYF	many	TRBJ2-7	TRBV27	TRBD1
TGTGCCAGCAGCCCCGGGGAGCCCGCCTACGAGCAGTACTTC	CASSPGEPAYEQYF	few	TRBJ2-7	TRBV12-3/TRBV12-4	NA
TGTGCCAGCAGTTACTCAGGGGGGATTGGAAACACCATATATTTT	CASSYSGGIGNTIYF	many	TRBJ1-3	TRBV6-4	TRBD1
TGTGCCAGCAGCCAAGTAGGCGGGACTGAAGCTTTCTTT	CASSQVGGTEAFF	many	TRBJ1-1	TRBV14	NA
TGCAGTGCCCGGGGGCAGATTGATCAGCCCCAGCATTTT	CSARGQIDQPQHF	many	TRBJ1-5	TRBV20-1	NA
TGCAGCGTTGACACCGTTCAAAACACTGAAGCTTTCTTT	CSVDTVQNTEAFF	many	TRBJ1-1	TRBV29-1	NA
TGTGCCAGCAGTTCCCCCGGGCCGAACTACGAGCAGTACTTC	CASSSPGPNYEQYF	many	TRBJ2-7	TRBV6-5	NA
TGTGCCAGCAGTGAAGCGTTGGGGTATTGGAGCAATCAGCCCCAGCATTTT	CASSEALGYWSNQPQHF	many	TRBJ1-5	TRBV2	NA
TGCAGTGCTAGTCCTAGCCCCGAGACCCAGTACTTC	CSASPSPETQYF	many	TRBJ2-5	TRBV20-1	NA